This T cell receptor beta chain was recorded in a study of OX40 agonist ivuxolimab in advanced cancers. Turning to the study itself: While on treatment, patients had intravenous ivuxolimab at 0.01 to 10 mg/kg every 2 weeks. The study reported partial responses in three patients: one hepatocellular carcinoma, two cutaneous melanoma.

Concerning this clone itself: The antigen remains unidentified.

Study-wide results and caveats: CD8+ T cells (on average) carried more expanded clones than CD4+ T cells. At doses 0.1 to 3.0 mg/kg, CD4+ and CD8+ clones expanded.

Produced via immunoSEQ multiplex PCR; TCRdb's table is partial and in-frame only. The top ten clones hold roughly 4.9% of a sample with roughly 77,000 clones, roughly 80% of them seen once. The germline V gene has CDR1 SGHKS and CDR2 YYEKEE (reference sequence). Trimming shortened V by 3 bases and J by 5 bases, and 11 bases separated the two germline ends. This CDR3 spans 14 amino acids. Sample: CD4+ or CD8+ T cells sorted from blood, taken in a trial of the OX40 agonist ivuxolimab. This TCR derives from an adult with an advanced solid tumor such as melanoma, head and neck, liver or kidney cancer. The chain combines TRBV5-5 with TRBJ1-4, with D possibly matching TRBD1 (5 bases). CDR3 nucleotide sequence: TGTGCCAGCAGCTGGGGCAGGGAGAATGAAAAACTGTTTTTT. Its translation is CASSWGRENEKLFF.